The sequence of this T cell receptor (beta chain) was determined in a study of T cell repertoires in cytomegalovirus infection. Turning to the study itself: Matching HLA type and CMV infection were both indicated by public TCR beta signatures. Findings and limits, study-wide: HLA-C-restricted CMV clonotypes gave the most frequent clonotype in two of eight donors. Summed frequency of shared TCR beta families picked out CMV carriers who also had the relevant HLA.

TCRdb ran MiXCR on the reads and lists one entry per CDR3 protein. Here the sample spans around 290,000 distinct CDR3 sequences, under 30% being singletons. CDR3 length equals 12 residues. CDR1 and CDR2 from the germline V gene are LGHDT and YNNKEL (reference sequence). V lost 2 bases and J lost 7, with 8 bases in between. Details on this clonotype: Its antigen is unidentified.

The chain links TRBV3-1 to TRBJ1-2, with D hard to call. The receptor's source is a human donor in good health (CMV status not recorded). Some clones in this sample may be carry-over from other donors' samples. Sequenced material: PBMCs. The CDR3 reads CASSQPAGGYTF. The CDR3 DNA is TGTGCCAGCAGCCAACCGGCGGGTGGCTACACCTTC.